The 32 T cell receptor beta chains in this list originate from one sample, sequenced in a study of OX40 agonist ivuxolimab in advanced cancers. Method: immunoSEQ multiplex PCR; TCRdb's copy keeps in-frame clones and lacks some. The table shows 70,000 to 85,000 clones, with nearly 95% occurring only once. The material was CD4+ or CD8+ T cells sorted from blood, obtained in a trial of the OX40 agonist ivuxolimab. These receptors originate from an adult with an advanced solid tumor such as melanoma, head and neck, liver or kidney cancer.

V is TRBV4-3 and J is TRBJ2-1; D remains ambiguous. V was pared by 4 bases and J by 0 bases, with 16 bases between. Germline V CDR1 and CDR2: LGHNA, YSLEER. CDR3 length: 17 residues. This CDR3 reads CASSREVAPSSYNEQFF. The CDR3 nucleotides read TGCGCCAGCAGCCGAGAGGTGGCCCCGAGCTCCTACAATGAGCAGTTCTTC.

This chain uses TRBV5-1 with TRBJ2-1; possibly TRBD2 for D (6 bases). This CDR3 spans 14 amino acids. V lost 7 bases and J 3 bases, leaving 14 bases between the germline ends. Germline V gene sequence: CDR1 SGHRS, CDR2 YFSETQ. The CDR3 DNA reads TGCGCCAGCGCGATAGCGGTCGGCTACAATGAGCAGTTCTTC. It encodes CASAIAVGYNEQFF.

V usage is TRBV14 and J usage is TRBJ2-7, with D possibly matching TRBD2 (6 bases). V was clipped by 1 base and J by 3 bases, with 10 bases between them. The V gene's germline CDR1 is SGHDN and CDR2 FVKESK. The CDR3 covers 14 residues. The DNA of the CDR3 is TGTGCCAGCAGCCAAGGAGTCGGGAGCTACGAGCAGTACTTC. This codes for CASSQGVGSYEQYF.

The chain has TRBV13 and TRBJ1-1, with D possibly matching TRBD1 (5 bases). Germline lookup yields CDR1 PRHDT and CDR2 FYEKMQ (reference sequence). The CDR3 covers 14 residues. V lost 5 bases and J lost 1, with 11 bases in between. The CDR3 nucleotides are TGTGCCAGCAGCCTAATAGGGGAGAACACTGAAGCTTTCTTT. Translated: CASSLIGENTEAFF. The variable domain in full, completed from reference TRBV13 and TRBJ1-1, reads AAGVIQSPRHLIKEKRETATLKCYPIPRHDTVYWYQQGPGQDPQFLISFYEKMQSDKGSIPDRFSAQQFSDYHSELNMSSLELGDSALYFCASSLIGENTEAFFGQGTRLTVV.

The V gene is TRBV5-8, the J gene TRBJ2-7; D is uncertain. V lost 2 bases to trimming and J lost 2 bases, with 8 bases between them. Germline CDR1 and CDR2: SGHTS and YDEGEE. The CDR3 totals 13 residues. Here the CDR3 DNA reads TGTGCCAGCAGCTTAAGGGTCACCTACGAGCAGTACTTC. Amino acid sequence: CASSLRVTYEQYF.

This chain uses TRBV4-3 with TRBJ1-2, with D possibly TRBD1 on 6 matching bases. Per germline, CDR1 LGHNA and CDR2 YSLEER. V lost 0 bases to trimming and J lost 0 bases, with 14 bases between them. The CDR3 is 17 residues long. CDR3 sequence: CASSQDNGQLTNYGYTF. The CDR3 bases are TGCGCCAGCAGCCAAGATAATGGACAGCTTACTAACTATGGCTACACCTTC.

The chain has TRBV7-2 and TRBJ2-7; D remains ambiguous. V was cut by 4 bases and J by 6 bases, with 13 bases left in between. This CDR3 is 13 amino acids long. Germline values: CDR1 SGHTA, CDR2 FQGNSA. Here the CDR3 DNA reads TGTGCCAGCAGCTCCAGTTGGGGTGTCGAGCAGTACTTC. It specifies CASSSSWGVEQYF.

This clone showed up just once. CDR3 loop: CASSETGEDEQYF. DNA of the CDR3: TGTGCCAGCAGCGAGACAGGGGAGGACGAGCAGTACTTC. The rearrangement uses TRBV25-1 and TRBJ2-7; TRBD1 aligns across 8 bases. CDR3 length equals 13 residues. In germline, CDR1 is MGHDK, CDR2 SYGVNS. Unmatched junction bases numbered 6, after V lost 6 bases and J lost 5 bases.

The CDR3 reads CASRVDWDKRGEKLFF. In DNA form, the CDR3 reads TGTGCCAGCAGGGTTGACTGGGACAAAAGGGGTGAAAAACTGTTTTTT. This sequence joins TRBV7-8 and TRBJ1-4; perhaps TRBD1 as D (6 bases). The V and J ends lost 6 bases and 7 bases respectively, with 21 bases between them. Germline V gives CDR1 SGHVS, CDR2 FQNEAQ. The CDR3 loop spans 16 amino acids. The complete variable domain, with remaining parts taken from reference TRBV7-8 and TRBJ1-4, reads GAGVSQSPRYKVAKRGQDVALRCDPISGHVSLFWYQQALGQGPEFLTYFQNEAQLDKSGLPSDRFFAERPEGSVSTLKIQRTQQEDSAVYLCASRVDWDKRGEKLFFGSGTQLSVL.

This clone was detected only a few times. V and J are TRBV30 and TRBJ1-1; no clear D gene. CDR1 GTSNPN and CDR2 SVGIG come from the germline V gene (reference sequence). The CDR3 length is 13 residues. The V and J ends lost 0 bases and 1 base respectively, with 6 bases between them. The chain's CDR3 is CAWSVLWNTEAFF. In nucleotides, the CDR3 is TGTGCCTGGAGTGTACTTTGGAACACTGAAGCTTTCTTT.

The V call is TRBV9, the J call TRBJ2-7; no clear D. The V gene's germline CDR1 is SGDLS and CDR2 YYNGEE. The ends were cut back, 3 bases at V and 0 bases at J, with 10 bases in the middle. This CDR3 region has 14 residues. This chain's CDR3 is CASSARISSYEQYF. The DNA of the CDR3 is TGTGCCAGCAGCGCTAGGATCAGCTCCTACGAGCAGTACTTC.

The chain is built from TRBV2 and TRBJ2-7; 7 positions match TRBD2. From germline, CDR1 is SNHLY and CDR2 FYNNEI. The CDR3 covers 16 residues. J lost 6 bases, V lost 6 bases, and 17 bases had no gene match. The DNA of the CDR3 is TGTGCCAGCAGGGGGGTTGGCGGGAGCGTTCTCTCCGAGCAGTACTTC. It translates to CASRGVGGSVLSEQYF.

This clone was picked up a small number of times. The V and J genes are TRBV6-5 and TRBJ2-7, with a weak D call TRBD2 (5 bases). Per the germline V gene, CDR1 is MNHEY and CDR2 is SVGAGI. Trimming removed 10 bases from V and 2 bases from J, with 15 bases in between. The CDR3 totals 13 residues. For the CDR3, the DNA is TGTGCCAACTCCAACGGGGATACCTACGAGCAGTACTTC. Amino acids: CANSNGDTYEQYF.

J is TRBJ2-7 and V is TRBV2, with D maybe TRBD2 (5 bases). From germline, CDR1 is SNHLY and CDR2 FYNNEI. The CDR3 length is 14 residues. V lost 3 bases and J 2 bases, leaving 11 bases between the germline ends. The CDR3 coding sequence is TGTGCCAGCAGTGACCTAGCATTAACCTACGAGCAGTACTTC. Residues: CASSDLALTYEQYF. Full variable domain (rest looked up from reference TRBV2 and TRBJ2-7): EPEVTQTPSHQVTQMGQEVILRCVPISNHLYFYWYRQILGQKVEFLVSFYNNEISEKSEIFDDQFSVERPDGSNFTLKIRSTKLEDSAMYFCASSDLALTYEQYFGPGTRLTVT.

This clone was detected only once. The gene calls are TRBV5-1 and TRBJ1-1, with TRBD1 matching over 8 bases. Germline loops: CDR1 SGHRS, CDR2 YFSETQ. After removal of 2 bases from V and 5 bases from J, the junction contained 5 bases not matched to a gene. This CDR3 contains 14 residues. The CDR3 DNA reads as TGCGCCAGCAGCTTTAGGGACAGGTTTACTGAAGCTTTCTTT. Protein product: CASSFRDRFTEAFF. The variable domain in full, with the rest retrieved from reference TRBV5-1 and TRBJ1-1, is KAGVTQTPRYLIKTRGQQVTLSCSPISGHRSVSWYQQTPGQGLQFLFEYFSETQRNKGNFPGRFSGRQFSNSRSEMNVSTLELGDSALYLCASSFRDRFTEAFFGQGTRLTVV.

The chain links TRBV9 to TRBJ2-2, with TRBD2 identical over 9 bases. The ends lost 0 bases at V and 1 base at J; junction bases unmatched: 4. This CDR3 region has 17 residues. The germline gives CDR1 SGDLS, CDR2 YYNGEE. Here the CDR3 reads CASSVVAGGLNTGELFF. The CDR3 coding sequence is TGTGCCAGCAGCGTAGTTGCGGGAGGGCTGAACACCGGGGAGCTGTTTTTT.

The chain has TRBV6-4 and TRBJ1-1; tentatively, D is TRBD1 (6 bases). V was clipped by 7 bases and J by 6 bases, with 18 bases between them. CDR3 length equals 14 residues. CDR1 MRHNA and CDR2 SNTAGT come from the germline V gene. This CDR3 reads CASMTGTYFPEAFF. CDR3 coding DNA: TGTGCCAGCATGACCGGGACATACTTCCCTGAAGCTTTCTTT.

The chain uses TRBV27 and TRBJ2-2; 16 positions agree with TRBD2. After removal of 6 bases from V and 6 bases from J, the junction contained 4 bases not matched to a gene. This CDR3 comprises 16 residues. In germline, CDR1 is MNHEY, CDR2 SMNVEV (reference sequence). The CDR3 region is CASSKGTSGRAGELFF. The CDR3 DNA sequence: TGTGCCAGCAGCAAGGGGACTAGCGGGAGGGCCGGGGAGCTGTTTTTT.

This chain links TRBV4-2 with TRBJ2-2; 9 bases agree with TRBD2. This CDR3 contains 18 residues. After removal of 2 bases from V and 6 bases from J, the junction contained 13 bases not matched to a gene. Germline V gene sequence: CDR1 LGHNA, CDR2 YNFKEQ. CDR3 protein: CASSQLMASGRIPGELFF. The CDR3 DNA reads TGTGCCAGCAGCCAACTTATGGCGAGCGGGAGGATCCCCGGGGAGCTGTTTTTT.

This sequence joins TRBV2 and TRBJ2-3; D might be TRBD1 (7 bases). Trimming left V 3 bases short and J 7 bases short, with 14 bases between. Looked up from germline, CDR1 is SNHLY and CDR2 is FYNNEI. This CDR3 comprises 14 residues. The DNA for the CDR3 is TGTGCCAGCAGTGAGTGGCAGGGGGACTATACGCAGTATTTT. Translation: CASSEWQGDYTQYF.

The CDR3 coding sequence is TGTGCCAGCAGCGTATCAGGGGTTATCTACGAGCAGTACTTC. It translates to CASSVSGVIYEQYF. The chain employs TRBV13 and TRBJ2-7; D might be TRBD1 (6 bases). Between the trimmed V and J ends, which lost 5 bases and 3 bases, there was a span of 14 bases. Germline V gives CDR1 PRHDT, CDR2 FYEKMQ (reference sequence). The CDR3 is 14 residues long.

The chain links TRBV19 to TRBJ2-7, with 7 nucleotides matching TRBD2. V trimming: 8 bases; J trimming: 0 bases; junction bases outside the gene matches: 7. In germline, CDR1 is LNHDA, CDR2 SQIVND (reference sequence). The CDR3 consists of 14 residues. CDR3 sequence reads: CASGRGGTSYEQYF. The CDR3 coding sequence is TGTGCCAGTGGACGGGGAGGGACCTCCTACGAGCAGTACTTC.

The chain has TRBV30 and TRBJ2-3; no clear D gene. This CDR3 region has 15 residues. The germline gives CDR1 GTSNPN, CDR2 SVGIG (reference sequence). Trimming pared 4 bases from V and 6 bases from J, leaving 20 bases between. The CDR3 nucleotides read TGTGCCTGGACCCCCACGGGCCTCAAGGATGATACGCAGTATTTT. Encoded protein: CAWTPTGLKDDTQYF.

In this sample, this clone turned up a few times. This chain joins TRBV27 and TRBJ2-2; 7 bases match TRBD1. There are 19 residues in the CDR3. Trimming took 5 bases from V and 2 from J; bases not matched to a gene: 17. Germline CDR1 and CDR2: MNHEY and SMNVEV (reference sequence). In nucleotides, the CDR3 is TGTGCCAGCAGTCCAAGAAAGGGACAGTCTGGCCCTAACACCGGGGAGCTGTTTTTT. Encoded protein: CASSPRKGQSGPNTGELFF.

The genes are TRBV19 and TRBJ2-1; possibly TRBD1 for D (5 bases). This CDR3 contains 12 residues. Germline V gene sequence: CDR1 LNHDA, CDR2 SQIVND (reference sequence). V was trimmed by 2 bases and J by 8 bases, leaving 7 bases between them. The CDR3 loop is CASSIWGYEQFF. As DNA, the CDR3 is TGTGCCAGTAGTATATGGGGCTATGAGCAGTTCTTC.

The CDR3 DNA follows: TGTGCCAGCAGCAGGACAGGGGGGCCCTTTGGGAGCAATCAGCCCCAGCATTTT. Amino acid sequence: CASSRTGGPFGSNQPQHF. The chain recombines TRBV7-2 with TRBJ1-5, with TRBD1 matching 10 bases. Germline lookup yields CDR1 SGHTA and CDR2 FQGNSA. The CDR3 is 18 residues long. J gave up 1 base and V 5 bases, and 11 bases lay outside the gene matches.

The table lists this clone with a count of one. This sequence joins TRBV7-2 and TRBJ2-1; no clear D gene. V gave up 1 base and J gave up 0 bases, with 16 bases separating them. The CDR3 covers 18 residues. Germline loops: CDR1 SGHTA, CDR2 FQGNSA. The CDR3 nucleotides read TGTGCCAGCAGCTTAGACAAAAGCATCCAGAGCTCCTACAATGAGCAGTTCTTC. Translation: CASSLDKSIQSSYNEQFF.

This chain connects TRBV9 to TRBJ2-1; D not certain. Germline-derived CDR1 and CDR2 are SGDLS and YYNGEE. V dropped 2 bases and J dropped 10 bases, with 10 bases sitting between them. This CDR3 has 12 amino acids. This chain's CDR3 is CASSVDFNEQFF. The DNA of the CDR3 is TGTGCCAGCAGCGTGGATTTTAACGAGCAGTTCTTC.

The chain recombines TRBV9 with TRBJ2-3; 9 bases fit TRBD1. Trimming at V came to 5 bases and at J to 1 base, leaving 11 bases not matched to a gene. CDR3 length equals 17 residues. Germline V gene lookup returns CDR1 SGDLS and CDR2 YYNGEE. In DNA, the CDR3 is TGTGCCAGCAGTGGGAGCCGGGACAGGGCGGGCACAGATACGCAGTATTTT. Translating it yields CASSGSRDRAGTDTQYF.

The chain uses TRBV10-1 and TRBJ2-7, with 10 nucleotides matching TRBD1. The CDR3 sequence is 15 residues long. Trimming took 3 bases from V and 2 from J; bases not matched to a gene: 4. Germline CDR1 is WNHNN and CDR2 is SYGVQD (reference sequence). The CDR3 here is CASSEAGTGAYEQYF. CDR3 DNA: TGCGCCAGCAGTGAAGCCGGGACAGGGGCCTACGAGCAGTACTTC.

CDR3 sequence: CASSLRQGNSPLHF. The CDR3 DNA reads TGCGCCAGCAGCTTGAGGCAGGGTAATTCACCCCTCCACTTT. This chain connects TRBV5-1 to TRBJ1-6; perhaps TRBD1 as D (5 bases). Trimming removed 1 base at V and 6 bases at J, with 8 bases between. Germline V gene sequence: CDR1 SGHRS, CDR2 YFSETQ. CDR3 size: 14 residues.

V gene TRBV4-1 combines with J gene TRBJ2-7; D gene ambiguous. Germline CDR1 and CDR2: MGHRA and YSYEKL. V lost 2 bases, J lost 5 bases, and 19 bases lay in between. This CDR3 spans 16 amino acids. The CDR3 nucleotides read TGCGCCAGCAGCCAACCACTCGTGGGCGATGGCGACGAGCAGTACTTC. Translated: CASSQPLVGDGDEQYF.